The following is a T cell receptor (beta chain) sequence with its context. The specificity of this receptor is unknown. Qualities for individual bases were not recorded, and no much larger clone is one base off. This sample stems from a study of T-cell memory formation after mild COVID-19 (TCRdb year 2021). For the study in its entirety: TCR sequence clusters from the two donors were largely donor specific. Two young, previously healthy adult volunteers made up the cohort, one male and one female. T-cell clones expanding and contracting after mild COVID-19 in a couple of donors were tracked by longitudinal TCRalpha and TCRbeta repertoire sequencing. The investigation overall reported the following: Contracting CD4+ clones turned up mainly in the CM and EM memory subsets, whereas EMRA was where CD8+ clones were enriched. Some responding clones were found in pre-infection memory, which suggests that pre-existing cross-reactive memory T cells took part in the SARS-CoV-2 response. Only a couple of mild cases were covered by the study, and larger cohorts that include severe cases with pre-infection samples were considered necessary. SARS-CoV-2 specificity was not confirmed for the second-wave clones peaking on day 37. Balanced CD4/CD8 phenotypes were observed for clones contracting from day 15 to 85, whereas a bias towards CD4+ was observed for a second wave of clones expanding from day 15 to 37.

The sequencer listed for this sample is Illumina NovaSeq 6000. Using 5'RACE with constant-segment primers, TCRalpha and TCRbeta cDNA libraries were constructed, with sample barcodes and unique molecular identifiers added in the process. RNA was extracted from every sample with Trizol reagent. Libraries were amplified in two PCR steps, with a second sample barcode and Illumina TruSeq adapters added in the second step. Sequencing of the libraries was done on an Illumina NovaSeq, producing 2 x 150 bp paired-end reads. As for the authors' bioinformatics: The reads were demultiplexed and collapsed into UMI-guided consensus sequences using migec v1.2.7. Using mixcr v2.1.11, UMI consensuses were aligned to TRA and TRB V and J templates and then assembled into clonotypes. Clonotypes were classified as expanded or contracted when called significant by both edgeR and NoisET, with noise models trained on biological replicates. edgeR calls used a false discovery rate-adjusted p below 0.01 and a log2 fold-change threshold of 1. As an exploratory analysis of dynamics, max-normalized trajectories of the 1000 most abundant clonotypes were examined with PCA combined with hierarchical clustering. Separately sequenced CD4+ and CD8+ repertoires were used to assign the CD4 or CD8 phenotype of responding clones. The public reads were run again by TCRdb, first through fastp at Q25 and then through MiXCR, and only productive beta chains were kept. Under each unique CDR3 protein, matching rows form one entry showing the most common genes and DNA. It is TCRdb's table, rather than the study itself, that gives the V and J calls and clone size. The sample table shows approximately 350,000 distinct CDR3 sequences, and around 28% are seen once. Clones ranked in the top ten supply approximately 13% of the sample.

Ficoll-Paque density gradient centrifugation was the method used to isolate PBMCs. CDR1 is given as SGHVS and CDR2 as FQNEAQ, both from the germline V gene. Between the V and J ends, shortened by 7 bases and 6 bases respectively, the junction contains 16 bases. The CDR3 runs 14 residues from the cysteine to the phenylalanine. Kept here is only the CDR3 DNA, which spans 42 bases and is read in frame from base 1. The sequence is built from TRBV7-8 and TRBJ2-4; there is no confident call for the D gene. The sequence was obtained from an adult woman who had mild COVID-19 (a few samples of this study predate the infection). The sample titles of this study are shuffled in the database, so cell type and time point are left out; the donor was told from shared clones. The specimen sequenced was PBMCs or a T cell subset sorted from them (not recorded which). The CDR3 in this case is CASIPDSSRNIQYF. The DNA sequence follows: TGTGCCAGCATCCCCGATTCGAGTAGAAACATTCAGTACTTC. With the portions outside the CDR3 filled from the reference TRBV7-8 and TRBJ2-4 genes, the complete variable region becomes GAGVSQSPRYKVAKRGQDVALRCDPISGHVSLFWYQQALGQGPEFLTYFQNEAQLDKSGLPSDRFFAERPEGSVSTLKIQRTQQEDSAVYLCASIPDSSRNIQYFGAGTRLSVL.